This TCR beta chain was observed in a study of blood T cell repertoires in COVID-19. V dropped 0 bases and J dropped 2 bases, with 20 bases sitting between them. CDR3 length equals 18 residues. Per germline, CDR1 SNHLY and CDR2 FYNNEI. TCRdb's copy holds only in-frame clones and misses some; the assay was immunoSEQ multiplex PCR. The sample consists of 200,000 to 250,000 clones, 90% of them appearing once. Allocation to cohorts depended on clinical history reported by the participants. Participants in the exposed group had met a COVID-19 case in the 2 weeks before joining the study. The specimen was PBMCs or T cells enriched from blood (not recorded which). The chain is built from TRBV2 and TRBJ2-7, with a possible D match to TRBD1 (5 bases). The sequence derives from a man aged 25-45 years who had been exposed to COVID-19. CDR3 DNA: TGTGCCAGCAGTGAAGCGGGCGCTATTCGACAGTCCACCTACGAGCAGTACTTC. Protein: CASSEAGAIRQSTYEQYF.